The clone carrying this TCR beta chain has at least ten counts. Its antigen is still unknown. This specimen belongs to a study of T cells after posttransplantation cyclophosphamide. Study-level findings and limits: TRB clonality was highly associated with recipient CMV seropositivity and reactivation. Blood and skin or GI T cell repertoires showed limited TRB overlap.

The CDR3 contains 12 residues. Germline CDR1 is MNHEY and CDR2 is SVGEGT. Trimming removed 2 bases from V and 3 bases from J, with 5 bases in between. Sequencing used immunoSEQ multiplex PCR; TCRdb keeps in-frame clones, though not all of them. The sample shows about 40,000 clones, none of them appearing just once. The sequenced material came from PBMCs. V is TRBV6-2 or TRBV6-3 and J is TRBJ2-7; possible D gene TRBD1, 5 bases. The receptor was isolated from a man aged 25-40 years in good health and a related stem cell transplant donor. The CDR3: CASSYRGYEQYF. The CDR3 region has the DNA TGTGCCAGCAGTTACAGGGGCTACGAGCAGTACTTC.